These T cell receptor beta chains were read from a single sample in a study of blood T cell repertoires in COVID-19. The data were produced by immunoSEQ multiplex PCR, yet TCRdb's version contains in-frame clones alone and is incomplete. The sample has some 250,000 clones, about 90% seen once; the top ten hold roughly 3%. The specimen sequenced was peripheral blood. The receptors were sampled from a woman aged 30 to 39 who had recovered from COVID-19. The CDR3 runs from the conserved cysteine through the conserved F or W. A D gene is named only where the DNA matches it firmly. Expanded clones get a size class; other rows say once, few or many, or leave the size out.

J | D | V | size | CDR3 | DNA
TRBJ2-3 | TRBD1 | TRBV15 | few | CATSRGREGGRDTQYF | TGTGCCACCAGCAGAGGCAGGGAAGGGGGCAGGGATACGCAGTATTTT
TRBJ2-7 | TRBD1 | TRBV19 | once | CASSATGEGFNEQYF | TGTGCCAGTAGTGCCACAGGGGAAGGGTTCAACGAGCAGTACTTC
TRBJ2-1 | NA | TRBV12-3/TRBV12-4 | NA | CASSGGSPHEQFF | TGTGCCAGCAGTGGGGGGAGCCCACATGAGCAGTTCTTC
TRBJ1-2 | TRBD1 | TRBV20-1 | few | CSASGVTGGNYGYTF | TGCAGTGCTAGTGGTGTTACAGGGGGTAACTATGGCTACACCTTC
TRBJ2-7 | TRBD1 | TRBV5-4 | few | CASSSADRGLYEQYF | TGTGCCAGCAGCTCAGCCGACAGGGGGCTGTACGAGCAGTACTTC
TRBJ2-7 | NA | TRBV19 | NA | CASMGGLYEQYF | TGTGCCAGTATGGGGGGGCTCTACGAGCAGTACTTC
TRBJ2-3 | TRBD1 | TRBV6-5 | NA | CASSFYRGDTQYF | TGTGCCAGCAGTTTTTACAGGGGGGATACGCAGTATTTT
TRBJ1-3 | NA | TRBV5-4 | NA | CASSLVDKVLLSGNTIYF | TGTGCCAGCAGCTTGGTAGACAAGGTGCTACTCTCTGGAAACACCATATATTTT
TRBJ2-7 | TRBD1 | TRBV29-1 | NA | CSVGQGASYEQYF | TGCAGCGTGGGACAGGGGGCCTCCTACGAGCAGTACTTC
TRBJ1-2 | TRBD1 | TRBV18 | NA | CASSPGDRGKDYGYTF | TGTGCCAGCTCACCCGGAGACAGGGGGAAAGACTATGGCTACACCTTC
TRBJ2-5 | TRBD2 | TRBV6-2/TRBV6-3 | NA | CASSPRTSGGAVETQYF | TGTGCCAGCAGCCCAAGGACTAGCGGGGGGGCAGTGGAGACCCAGTACTTC
TRBJ2-1 | NA | TRBV9 | NA | CASSVGPSGGNNEQFF | TGTGCCAGCAGCGTAGGACCATCTGGGGGGAACAATGAGCAGTTCTTC
TRBJ2-1 | TRBD2 | TRBV9 | NA | CASQRGLAGGLAEQFF | TGTGCCAGTCAGAGAGGGCTAGCGGGGGGGCTGGCTGAGCAGTTCTTC
TRBJ2-7 | NA | TRBV9 | NA | CASSVVRVSSYEQYF | TGTGCCAGCAGCGTAGTGAGGGTGAGCTCCTACGAGCAGTACTTC
TRBJ2-7 | NA | TRBV13 | NA | CASSRMTGSSYEQYF | TGTGCCAGCAGCCGAATGACGGGGTCCTCCTACGAGCAGTACTTC
TRBJ1-2 | TRBD1 | TRBV27 | once | CASSLLGQGARGYGYTF | TGTGCCAGCAGTTTATTGGGACAGGGGGCTCGGGGCTATGGCTACACCTTC
TRBJ2-7 | TRBD1 | TRBV13 | once | CASSPRGLVYEQYF | TGTGCCAGCAGCCCAAGGGGGCTGGTATACGAGCAGTACTTC
TRBJ2-5 | NA | TRBV6-2/TRBV6-3 | NA | CASSYSIGTTIVYQETQYF | TGTGCCAGCAGTTACTCGATTGGGACAACCATCGTTTACCAAGAGACCCAGTACTTC
TRBJ2-7 | TRBD1 | TRBV10-3 | NA | CATFRDRGYEQYF | TGTGCCACCTTCCGGGACAGGGGCTACGAGCAGTACTTC
TRBJ1-3 | NA | TRBV7-9 | few | CASSLKQGPGNTIYF | TGTGCCAGCAGCTTAAAACAGGGTCCCGGAAACACCATATATTTT